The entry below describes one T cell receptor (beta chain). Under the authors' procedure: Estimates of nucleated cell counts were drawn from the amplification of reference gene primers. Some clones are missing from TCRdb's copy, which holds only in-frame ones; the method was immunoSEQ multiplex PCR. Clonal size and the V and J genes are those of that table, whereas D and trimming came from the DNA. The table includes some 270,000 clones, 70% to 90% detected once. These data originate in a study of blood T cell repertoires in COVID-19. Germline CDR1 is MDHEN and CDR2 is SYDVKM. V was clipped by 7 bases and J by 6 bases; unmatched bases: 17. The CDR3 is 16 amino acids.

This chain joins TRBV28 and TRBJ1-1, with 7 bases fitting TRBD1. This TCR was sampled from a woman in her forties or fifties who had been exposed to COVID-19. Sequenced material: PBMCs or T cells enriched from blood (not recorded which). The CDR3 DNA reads TGTGCCAGCACCCAAGCCGTCATTTCCGGGACAGCTGAAGCTTTCTTT. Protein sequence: CASTQAVISGTAEAFF.